This T cell receptor beta chain originates from a study of CXCR3-negative and CXCR3-positive naive CD8 T cells. Sorting yielded triplicates of 300,000 cells for each CD8+ T cell subset. Study results and limitations: Greater hydrophobicity was found in TRB CDR3s of CXCR3-positive naive cells than of CXCR3-negative naive cells. Memory, not naive, CXCR3-negative and CXCR3-positive cells differed in TRBV-TRBJ usage. Comparably high diversity was seen in both naive subsets, and much lower diversity in memory CD8+ cells.

Remarks on this clonotype: No antigen is known for it.

The CDR3 extends over 13 amino acids. Germline values: CDR1 MGHDK, CDR2 SYGVNS. UMI-labeled 5' RACE TRB cDNA libraries were prepared from the cells. From its re-call of the 5' RACE reads, TCRdb lists each CDR3 protein once, without DNA. The sample table includes 50,000 to 65,000 distinct CDR3 sequences. This TCR came from a human donor in good health. Some clones in this sample may be carry-over from other donors' samples. Sample: naive CXCR3+ CD8+ T cells from blood. The subset was: CD45RO-CCR7+CD27+CD95- naive CD8+ T cells expressing CXCR3 (TNR3+). The chain couples TRBV25-1 to TRBJ1-1. CDR3: CASSEARNTEAFF.